Detailed here is one TCR beta chain. The antigen is not known. The data belong to a study of early stage breast cancer tumors. Study summary: Seven to nine ER+/PR+/HER2- tumors were invasive ductal; a few were invasive lobular. Study observations and caveats: Comparing each tissue with blood distinguished tumor from normal in most of the 16 patients. Commonly generated sequences made up most enriched TCRB sequences shared between patients.

Each sample had two DNA replicates, approximately 0.52 ug blood or roughly 1.4 ug tissue. TCRdb's copy holds only in-frame clones and misses some; the assay was immunoSEQ multiplex PCR. This table has around 40,000 clones, less than 80% appearing once. Germline CDR1 reads ENHRY; CDR2 reads SYGVKD. The CDR3 spans 13 residues. V lost 6 bases and J 0 bases, leaving 8 bases between the germline ends. The chain recombines TRBV10-3 with TRBJ1-1; no firm D call. Sequencing was done on a sample of blood. This sequence was found in a person aged 55-75 years with breast cancer. CDR3 nucleotide sequence: TGTGCCATCAGCCTGTCCTTGAACACTGAAGCTTTCTTT. Its protein is CAISLSLNTEAFF.